Listed below are T cell receptor beta chains from one sample, sequenced in a study of T cell clones after liver transplantation. Profiled with immunoSEQ multiplex PCR; TCRdb holds only in-frame clones, not every one. This sample has 95,000 to 130,000 clones; 90% occur once, and the top ten carry 0.75% to 0.85%. The sequencing here drew on CD4+ T cells from blood, taken 12 months after liver transplant. All receptors derive from a human patient who received a liver transplant. Some T cells may trace back to the graft donor. CDR3s include the opening cysteine and the closing phenylalanine or tryptophan. The order of the fields is clone size, D gene, V gene, J gene, CDR3 protein, CDR3 DNA. A D gene is named only where the DNA matches it firmly. Size is omitted from some rows. Given values are once, few, many or a class for expanded clones.

abundance: few
d_gene: TRBD1
v_gene: TRBV29-1
j_gene: TRBJ2-7
CDR3aa: CSVGTGGFYEQYF
CDR3nt: TGCAGCGTTGGGACAGGGGGATTTTACGAGCAGTACTTC

abundance: -
d_gene: -
v_gene: TRBV7-8
j_gene: TRBJ2-1
CDR3aa: CASSPGRLGGNEQFF
CDR3nt: TGTGCCAGCAGCCCAGGGAGGCTAGGAGGGAATGAGCAGTTCTTC

abundance: -
d_gene: TRBD2
v_gene: TRBV5-1
j_gene: TRBJ2-7
CDR3aa: CASSSSGSGFHEQYF
CDR3nt: TGCGCCAGCAGCTCGAGCGGGAGCGGCTTCCACGAGCAGTACTTC

abundance: -
d_gene: -
v_gene: TRBV11-2
j_gene: TRBJ1-3
CDR3aa: CASSFGVHSGNTIYF
CDR3nt: TGTGCCAGCAGCTTCGGGGTGCACTCTGGAAACACCATATATTTT

abundance: -
d_gene: -
v_gene: TRBV2
j_gene: TRBJ2-2
CDR3aa: CASSRVGANTGELFF
CDR3nt: TGTGCCAGCAGTCGGGTAGGGGCGAACACCGGGGAGCTGTTTTTT

abundance: -
d_gene: -
v_gene: TRBV5-4
j_gene: TRBJ1-4
CDR3aa: CASSSSGGFSEKLFF
CDR3nt: TGTGCCAGCAGCTCCTCGGGGGGGTTTTCTGAAAAACTGTTTTTT

abundance: -
d_gene: TRBD1
v_gene: TRBV18
j_gene: TRBJ1-5
CDR3aa: CASSPLGAGGNQPQHF
CDR3nt: TGTGCCAGCTCACCATTAGGGGCAGGGGGGAATCAGCCCCAGCATTTT

abundance: -
d_gene: -
v_gene: TRBV11-3
j_gene: TRBJ1-1
CDR3aa: CASSFTSQGSWNTEAFF
CDR3nt: TGTGCCAGCAGCTTTACGTCTCAGGGATCGTGGAACACTGAAGCTTTCTTT

abundance: once
d_gene: -
v_gene: TRBV27
j_gene: TRBJ2-5
CDR3aa: CASSLRRGQETQYF
CDR3nt: TGTGCCAGCAGCCTCAGACGGGGCCAAGAGACCCAGTACTTC

abundance: -
d_gene: TRBD1
v_gene: TRBV29-1
j_gene: TRBJ1-1
CDR3aa: CNAGQGAGRNTEAFF
CDR3nt: TGCAACGCGGGACAGGGGGCAGGGAGGAACACTGAAGCTTTCTTT

abundance: -
d_gene: -
v_gene: TRBV10-3
j_gene: TRBJ2-3
CDR3aa: CAIAGGKADTQYF
CDR3nt: TGTGCCATCGCGGGTGGAAAGGCAGATACGCAGTATTTT

abundance: once
d_gene: -
v_gene: TRBV11-2
j_gene: TRBJ2-1
CDR3aa: CASSRGSGQNEQFF
CDR3nt: TGTGCCAGCAGCAGGGGTAGCGGACAAAATGAGCAGTTCTTC

abundance: -
d_gene: TRBD2
v_gene: TRBV10-3
j_gene: TRBJ2-3
CDR3aa: CAISGASGRPDTQYF
CDR3nt: TGTGCCATCAGTGGGGCTAGCGGGAGGCCAGATACGCAGTATTTT

abundance: -
d_gene: TRBD1
v_gene: TRBV29-1
j_gene: TRBJ1-2
CDR3aa: CSVERGRDGYTF
CDR3nt: TGCAGCGTTGAAAGGGGGCGGGATGGCTACACCTTC

abundance: -
d_gene: -
v_gene: TRBV10-1
j_gene: TRBJ2-5
CDR3aa: CASSESGAVWTQYF
CDR3nt: TGCGCCAGCAGTGAGTCGGGGGCGGTGTGGACCCAGTACTTC

abundance: -
d_gene: -
v_gene: TRBV18
j_gene: TRBJ2-1
CDR3aa: CASSPLTANNEQFF
CDR3nt: TGTGCCAGCTCACCACTCACCGCTAACAATGAGCAGTTCTTC

abundance: -
d_gene: TRBD1
v_gene: TRBV7-8
j_gene: TRBJ1-2
CDR3aa: CASSSSGQGSYGYTF
CDR3nt: TGTGCCAGCAGCTCCTCGGGACAGGGGAGCTATGGCTACACCTTC

abundance: -
d_gene: -
v_gene: TRBV1
j_gene: TRBJ2-7
CDR3aa: CTSSRPGGLAVLPGLSEQYF
CDR3nt: TGCACCAGCAGCCGACCCGGCGGGCTAGCCGTGCTACCGGGCTTGAGCGAGCAGTACTTC

abundance: -
d_gene: TRBD1
v_gene: TRBV2
j_gene: TRBJ1-2
CDR3aa: CASSAGTGPYGYTF
CDR3nt: TGTGCCAGCAGTGCCGGGACAGGTCCCTATGGCTACACCTTC

abundance: -
d_gene: -
v_gene: TRBV2
j_gene: TRBJ1-1
CDR3aa: CASSPQGGRAEAFF
CDR3nt: TGTGCCAGCAGCCCGCAGGGAGGGAGGGCTGAAGCTTTCTTT

abundance: -
d_gene: -
v_gene: TRBV5-1
j_gene: TRBJ2-7
CDR3aa: CASSSGGRIYEQYF
CDR3nt: TGCGCCAGCAGCTCCGGGGGGCGGATCTACGAGCAGTACTTC

abundance: -
d_gene: -
v_gene: TRBV10-3
j_gene: TRBJ2-3
CDR3aa: CAIRGLADTDTQYF
CDR3nt: TGTGCCATCAGAGGACTTGCCGACACAGATACGCAGTATTTT

abundance: few
d_gene: -
v_gene: TRBV6-1
j_gene: TRBJ2-1
CDR3aa: CASSAGPFNEQFF
CDR3nt: TGTGCCAGCAGTGCGGGACCGTTCAATGAGCAGTTCTTC

abundance: -
d_gene: -
v_gene: TRBV28
j_gene: TRBJ2-7
CDR3aa: CATGEKNYEQYF
CDR3nt: TGTGCCACCGGGGAAAAAAACTACGAGCAGTACTTC

abundance: -
d_gene: -
v_gene: TRBV7-3
j_gene: TRBJ2-3
CDR3aa: CASSPFGGGPSLTDTQYF
CDR3nt: TGTGCCAGCAGCCCATTTGGGGGAGGCCCCTCCCTCACAGATACGCAGTATTTT

abundance: -
d_gene: -
v_gene: TRBV11-3
j_gene: TRBJ1-4
CDR3aa: CASSLDGREATNEKLFF
CDR3nt: TGTGCCAGCAGCTTAGACGGCCGGGAAGCGACTAATGAAAAACTGTTTTTT

abundance: few
d_gene: -
v_gene: TRBV9
j_gene: TRBJ1-2
CDR3aa: CASSVGPSGTEAYTF
CDR3nt: TGTGCCAGCAGCGTAGGCCCCTCCGGGACGGAAGCTTATACCTTC

abundance: -
d_gene: TRBD1
v_gene: TRBV5-1
j_gene: TRBJ1-3
CDR3aa: CASSLTPTGDRGNTIYF
CDR3nt: TGCGCCAGCAGCCTAACCCCCACAGGGGATAGAGGAAACACCATATATTTT

abundance: -
d_gene: -
v_gene: TRBV6-5
j_gene: TRBJ2-3
CDR3aa: CASRDSTDTQYF
CDR3nt: TGTGCCAGCAGGGACAGCACAGATACGCAGTATTTT

abundance: -
d_gene: -
v_gene: TRBV6-1
j_gene: TRBJ2-4
CDR3aa: CASSEFARDLKNIQYF
CDR3nt: TGTGCCAGCAGTGAGTTCGCGAGGGATCTCAAAAACATTCAGTACTTC

abundance: -
d_gene: -
v_gene: TRBV5-1
j_gene: TRBJ1-1
CDR3aa: CASSSLPGQNTEAFF
CDR3nt: TGCGCCAGCAGCTCACTCCCGGGACAGAACACTGAAGCTTTCTTT

abundance: -
d_gene: -
v_gene: TRBV5-1
j_gene: TRBJ2-7
CDR3aa: CASSPDRGEQYF
CDR3nt: TGCGCCAGCAGCCCCGATCGGGGAGAGCAGTACTTC

abundance: -
d_gene: -
v_gene: TRBV7-9
j_gene: TRBJ1-2
CDR3aa: CASSLKGEANYGYTF
CDR3nt: TGTGCCAGCAGCTTAAAAGGGGAAGCTAACTATGGCTACACCTTC

abundance: -
d_gene: TRBD1
v_gene: TRBV18
j_gene: TRBJ1-2
CDR3aa: CASSPQRGRNYGYTF
CDR3nt: TGTGCCAGCTCACCACAGAGGGGGCGAAACTATGGCTACACCTTC

abundance: -
d_gene: TRBD1
v_gene: TRBV19
j_gene: TRBJ1-5
CDR3aa: CASSYGTERSWPQHF
CDR3nt: TGTGCCAGTAGTTATGGGACAGAACGATCTTGGCCCCAGCATTTT

abundance: -
d_gene: -
v_gene: TRBV6-1
j_gene: TRBJ2-7
CDR3aa: CASSEGPATSSYEQYF
CDR3nt: TGTGCCAGCAGTGAAGGGCCAGCGACGAGCTCCTACGAGCAGTACTTC

abundance: -
d_gene: TRBD1
v_gene: TRBV2
j_gene: TRBJ1-2
CDR3aa: CASRETGAYGYTF
CDR3nt: TGTGCCAGCAGAGAGACAGGGGCCTATGGCTACACCTTC

abundance: -
d_gene: -
v_gene: TRBV29-1
j_gene: TRBJ2-5
CDR3aa: CSAGGMSETQYF
CDR3nt: TGCAGCGCCGGCGGGATGAGTGAGACCCAGTACTTC

abundance: -
d_gene: -
v_gene: TRBV21-1
j_gene: TRBJ1-1
CDR3aa: CASSKGSRRKPEAFF
CDR3nt: TGTGCCAGCAGCAAAGGATCCCGTCGCAAACCGGAAGCTTTCTTT

abundance: -
d_gene: -
v_gene: TRBV28
j_gene: TRBJ2-1
CDR3aa: CASSFPLGAEGNNEQFF
CDR3nt: TGTGCCAGCAGTTTCCCATTGGGGGCCGAGGGGAACAATGAGCAGTTCTTC

abundance: -
d_gene: -
v_gene: TRBV19
j_gene: TRBJ1-1
CDR3aa: CASSIVLGESEAFF
CDR3nt: TGTGCCAGTAGTATAGTACTCGGGGAGTCTGAAGCTTTCTTT

abundance: once
d_gene: -
v_gene: TRBV27
j_gene: TRBJ1-6
CDR3aa: CASSLPNSPLHF
CDR3nt: TGTGCCAGCAGTTTACCTAATTCACCCCTCCACTTT

abundance: -
d_gene: -
v_gene: TRBV2
j_gene: TRBJ2-7
CDR3aa: CASSEALGYEQYF
CDR3nt: TGTGCCAGCAGTGAAGCGCTTGGCTACGAGCAGTACTTC

abundance: -
d_gene: TRBD2
v_gene: TRBV4-2
j_gene: TRBJ2-1
CDR3aa: CASSQDLSGGDNEQFF
CDR3nt: TGTGCCAGCAGCCAAGATTTAAGCGGGGGGGACAATGAGCAGTTCTTC

abundance: -
d_gene: -
v_gene: TRBV5-5
j_gene: TRBJ1-5
CDR3aa: CASSLAENQPQHF
CDR3nt: TGTGCCAGCAGCTTGGCAGAAAATCAGCCCCAGCATTTT

abundance: -
d_gene: TRBD2
v_gene: TRBV5-1
j_gene: TRBJ2-3
CDR3aa: CASSYQTSGREGQYF
CDR3nt: TGCGCCAGCAGCTACCAGACTAGCGGGAGGGAGGGGCAGTATTTT

abundance: -
d_gene: TRBD2
v_gene: TRBV2
j_gene: TRBJ2-1
CDR3aa: CASRPTSGSYNEQFF
CDR3nt: TGTGCCAGCAGGCCAACTAGCGGCTCCTACAATGAGCAGTTCTTC

abundance: -
d_gene: -
v_gene: TRBV10-3
j_gene: TRBJ2-7
CDR3aa: CATGTDVLLHEQYF
CDR3nt: TGTGCCACCGGGACGGATGTTTTACTCCACGAGCAGTACTTC

abundance: -
d_gene: TRBD2
v_gene: TRBV7-9
j_gene: TRBJ2-7
CDR3aa: CASSPLAGGILSYEQYF
CDR3nt: TGTGCCAGCAGCCCACTAGCGGGAGGGATCCTCTCCTACGAGCAGTACTTC

abundance: many
d_gene: -
v_gene: TRBV19
j_gene: TRBJ1-2
CDR3aa: CASSPGQTRYGYTF
CDR3nt: TGTGCCAGTAGTCCCGGACAGACCCGATATGGCTACACCTTC

abundance: -
d_gene: TRBD1
v_gene: TRBV19
j_gene: TRBJ1-4
CDR3aa: CASSTYRGSVEKLFF
CDR3nt: TGTGCCAGTAGTACCTACAGGGGTAGTGTAGAAAAACTGTTTTTT

abundance: -
d_gene: -
v_gene: TRBV11-2
j_gene: TRBJ2-7
CDR3aa: CASSLEEGPYEQYF
CDR3nt: TGTGCCAGCAGCTTGGAGGAGGGACCCTACGAGCAGTACTTC

abundance: -
d_gene: -
v_gene: TRBV11-1
j_gene: TRBJ2-1
CDR3aa: CASSLRFSYNEQFF
CDR3nt: TGTGCCAGCAGCTTAAGGTTCTCCTACAATGAGCAGTTCTTC

abundance: -
d_gene: TRBD2
v_gene: TRBV27
j_gene: TRBJ2-5
CDR3aa: CASSLGGSGRAYETQYF
CDR3nt: TGTGCCAGCAGTTTAGGCGGTAGCGGGAGGGCCTATGAGACCCAGTACTTC

abundance: -
d_gene: TRBD2
v_gene: TRBV7-2
j_gene: TRBJ2-5
CDR3aa: CASSPYSGRAGETQYF
CDR3nt: TGTGCCAGCAGCCCCTATAGCGGGAGGGCCGGAGAGACCCAGTACTTC

abundance: -
d_gene: TRBD1
v_gene: TRBV19
j_gene: TRBJ2-7
CDR3aa: CASSITTTGAPSEQYF
CDR3nt: TGTGCCAGTAGTATTACAACGACAGGGGCCCCCTCCGAGCAGTACTTC